The clone carrying this T cell receptor (beta chain) was detected once. The data were obtained in a study of chemoradiotherapy in HPV16-positive cancers. Profiled with immunoSEQ multiplex PCR; TCRdb holds only in-frame clones, not every one. The sample has about 300 clones; around 88% are singletons. The specimen comprised tumor tissue, sampled from a patient who underwent chemoradiotherapy. The TCR comes from a human donor with HPV-associated anogenital cancer.

CDR3 DNA: TGTGCCAGCAGTTTATTCAGGGGGGGCACTGAAGCTTTCTTT. Translation: CASSLFRGGTEAFF. The chain recombines TRBV27 with TRBJ1-1; TRBD1 matches 7 bases. With V trimmed by 1 base and J by 4 bases, 3 bases remained unmatched. The CDR3 is 14 residues long. Germline V lookup: CDR1 MNHEY, CDR2 SMNVEV (reference sequence).